Presented here are 26 T cell receptor beta chains from one specimen sequenced in a study of T cell repertoires in cytomegalovirus infection. These receptors have no identified antigens. TCRdb independently ran MiXCR on the reads; one entry per CDR3 protein. Of around 500,000 distinct CDR3 sequences listed, roughly 43% are singletons. This specimen consisted of cultured PBMCs, obtained from culture after CMV antigen stimulation. The receptors were sampled from a human donor in good health (CMV status not recorded). Some clones in this sample may be carry-over from other donors' samples.

This chain links TRBV6-1 with TRBJ1-1; 10 nucleotides line up with TRBD1. This CDR3 has 13 amino acids. With V trimmed by 6 bases and J by 9 bases, 7 bases remained unmatched. In germline, CDR1 is MNHNS, CDR2 SASEGT. The CDR3 DNA follows: TGTGCCAGCAGACCGGGACAGGGGTTGAAAGCTTTCTTT. This sequence encodes CASRPGQGLKAFF.

This clonotype was recorded a few times. The V gene is TRBV7-2, the J gene TRBJ2-1, with 11 positions matching TRBD2. CDR1 is SGHTA and CDR2 is FQGNSA in the germline V gene. Trimming cost V 4 bases and J 3 bases; bases outside gene matches: 2. The CDR3 sequence is 15 residues long. Written as DNA, the CDR3 is TGTGCCAGCAGCTCTAGCGGGGGGCTCTACAATGAGCAGTTCTTC. This gives the protein CASSSSGGLYNEQFF.

The V call is TRBV7-9, the J call TRBJ2-1; D call uncertain. This CDR3 is built from 15 residues. V was cut by 3 bases and J by 6 bases, with 15 bases left in between. Germline CDR1 reads SEHNR; CDR2 reads FQNEAQ (reference sequence). The CDR3 here is CASSFLGPLSNEQFF. The DNA for the CDR3 is TGTGCCAGCAGCTTTCTAGGACCTTTAAGCAATGAGCAGTTCTTC.

This chain links TRBV7-2 with TRBJ1-1; no clear D. Trimming cost V 5 bases and J 0 bases, with 13 bases left between them. Germline V gene sequence: CDR1 SGHTA, CDR2 FQGNSA. The CDR3 runs to 15 residues. CDR3 in DNA: TGTGCCAGCAGCCCCCCCGGCGACTTGAACACTGAAGCTTTCTTT. Amino acid sequence: CASSPPGDLNTEAFF.

This clonotype has just a few counts. V usage is TRBV12-3 or TRBV12-4 and J usage is TRBJ2-5, with 7 nucleotides matching TRBD1. V trimming: 3 bases; J trimming: 5 bases; junction bases outside the gene matches: 9. CDR3 length equals 15 residues. CDR3 nucleotides: TGTGCCAGCAGTTTCGGACAGGCCTCTGGGGAGACCCAGTACTTC. Residues: CASSFGQASGETQYF.

The chain is built from TRBV20-1 and TRBJ1-1, with a weak D call TRBD1 (5 bases). CDR3 length equals 14 residues. The V end lost 6 bases, the J end lost 4 bases, and 18 bases lay between the germline ends. In germline, CDR1 is DFQATT, CDR2 SNEGSKA (reference sequence). The CDR3 DNA follows: TGCAGTGCCACCCTCCGGGGGGAAGGCACTGAAGCTTTCTTT. It encodes CSATLRGEGTEAFF.

This chain joins TRBV20-1 and TRBJ1-6, with D hard to call. From germline, CDR1 is DFQATT and CDR2 SNEGSKA (reference sequence). V was cut by 3 bases and J by 8 bases, with 14 bases left in between. This CDR3 contains 14 residues. For the CDR3, the DNA is TGCAGTGCTAGCCCCGGCCCGGTGGATTCACCCCTCCACTTT. Translated, it gives CSASPGPVDSPLHF.

This chain links TRBV10-3 with TRBJ2-7, with a tentative D call TRBD2 (6 bases). The length of the CDR3 is 13 residues. Germline CDR1 ENHRY, CDR2 SYGVKD. Trimming took 3 bases from V and 7 from J, leaving 13 bases between them. The CDR3 region has the DNA TGTGCCATCAGTGATCGGGCGGAGGGGGAGCAGTACTTC. This gives the protein CAISDRAEGEQYF.

This clonotype has just a few counts. This chain joins TRBV6-1 and TRBJ1-6; D possibly corresponds to TRBD1 (5 bases). The CDR3 totals 12 residues. Between the trimmed V and J ends, which lost 11 bases and 9 bases, there was a span of 14 bases. Germline-derived CDR1 and CDR2 are MNHNS and SASEGT. For the CDR3, the DNA is TGTGCCGCCCTTCAGGGTTTTTCACCCCTCCACTTT. Residues: CAALQGFSPLHF.

The chain has TRBV7-4 and TRBJ2-7; tentatively, D is TRBD1 or TRBD2 (5 bases each). Between the trimmed V and J ends, which lost 0 bases and 3 bases, there was a span of 9 bases. CDR3 length: 14 residues. Germline assignment: CDR1 SGHVT and CDR2 SQSDAQ. CDR3 sequence reads: CASSLAGRNYEQYF. CDR3 DNA sequence: TGTGCCAGCAGCTTAGCGGGACGGAACTACGAGCAGTACTTC.

Only a few counts were recorded for this clonotype. This chain links TRBV5-1 with TRBJ2-5; no firm D call. The V end lost 0 bases, the J end lost 3 bases, and 12 bases lay between the germline ends. CDR1 is SGHRS, CDR2 YFSETQ, per germline. The CDR3 is 15 residues long. CDR3 loop: CASSLEGPVKETQYF. As DNA, the CDR3 is TGCGCCAGCAGCTTGGAGGGCCCGGTTAAAGAGACCCAGTACTTC.

The chain recombines TRBV5-7 with TRBJ2-5; TRBD2 matches at 7 bases. TRBV5-7 is recorded as an ORF, its role being uncertain. The ends lost 1 base at V and 5 bases at J; junction bases unmatched: 5. The CDR3 spans 14 residues. The CDR3 DNA follows: TGTGCCAGCAGCTTGTTACTAGCGATGGAGACCCAGTACTTC. Translation: CASSLLLAMETQYF.

This clonotype has only a few counts. The chain joins TRBV7-2 to TRBJ2-5; 8 bases map to TRBD1. The CDR3 length is 16 residues. V trimming: 2 bases; J trimming: 3 bases; junction bases outside the gene matches: 8. Germline assignment: CDR1 SGHTA and CDR2 FQGNSA. CDR3 sequence: CASSLRAGGFEETQYF. The CDR3, as DNA: TGTGCCAGCAGCTTAAGGGCAGGGGGCTTCGAAGAGACCCAGTACTTC.

The chain employs TRBV11-2 and TRBJ2-1; 10 bases agree with TRBD2. J lost 2 bases, V lost 2 bases, and 18 bases had no gene match. The CDR3 runs to 21 residues. Germline V gene sequence: CDR1 SGHAT, CDR2 FQNNGV. The CDR3 loop reads CASSLNRGLAGARDAYNEQFF. For the CDR3, the DNA is TGTGCCAGCAGCTTAAATCGGGGCCTAGCGGGAGCCCGGGACGCCTACAATGAGCAGTTCTTC.

CDR3 sequence (DNA): TGTGCCAGCAGTTTCGGTCGGCAGATGTTCAATGGCTACACCTTC. It encodes CASSFGRQMFNGYTF. The chain carries TRBV27 and TRBJ1-2; no clear D. The germline V gene has CDR1 MNHEY and CDR2 SMNVEV (reference sequence). V lost 3 bases, J lost 6 bases, and 17 bases lay in between. The CDR3 has 15 amino acids.

The chain links TRBV7-4 to TRBJ1-4; perhaps TRBD1 as D (5 bases). The length of the CDR3 is 16 residues. The V gene lost 0 bases and the J gene lost 5 bases, with 13 bases spanning the gap. Germline values: CDR1 SGHVT, CDR2 SQSDAQ. The CDR3 bases are TGTGCCAGCAGCTTAGCGGTGGGACGGGAAAATGAAAAACTGTTTTTT. It specifies CASSLAVGRENEKLFF.

This chain links TRBV12-3 or TRBV12-4 with TRBJ1-6; a weak D match, TRBD1 (6 bases). This CDR3 has 14 amino acids. V was cut by 2 bases and J by 4 bases, with 6 bases left in between. In DNA, the CDR3 is TGTGCCAGCAGTTTAAGGGGGTATAATTCACCCCTCCACTTT. Encoded protein: CASSLRGYNSPLHF.

The V call is TRBV19, the J call TRBJ2-1; TRBD1 aligns across 11 bases. Germline CDR1 and CDR2: LNHDA and SQIVND (reference sequence). J lost 10 bases, V lost 3 bases, and 14 bases had no gene match. This CDR3 is 17 amino acids long. In DNA, the CDR3 is TGTGCCAGTAGTATTCAGGCGAGTGGGACAGGGGGTGAAGAGCAGTTCTTC. It is translated as CASSIQASGTGGEEQFF. Combining the CDR3 with reference TRBV19 and TRBJ2-1 gives the whole variable domain DGGITQSPKYLFRKEGQNVTLSCEQNLNHDAMYWYRQDPGQGLRLIYYSQIVNDFQKGDIAEGYSVSREKKESFPLTVTSAQKNPTAFYLCASSIQASGTGGEEQFFGPGTRLTVL.

The genes are TRBV7-2 and TRBJ2-4, with 9 bases matching TRBD2. After removal of 5 bases from V and 7 bases from J, the junction contained 9 bases not matched to a gene. The V gene's germline CDR1 is SGHTA and CDR2 FQGNSA. The CDR3 is 15 residues long. The CDR3 DNA reads TGTGCCAGCAGCCGTTACGCGGGAGGGCCTAACATTCAGTACTTC. This sequence encodes CASSRYAGGPNIQYF.

The chain combines TRBV27 with TRBJ2-1, with D perhaps assigned TRBD1 or TRBD2 (6 bases each). Deletions cut 7 bases from V and 7 bases from J, with 14 bases between. The CDR3 consists of 13 residues. Germline loops: CDR1 MNHEY, CDR2 SMNVEV (reference sequence). CDR3 sequence reads: CASTNGGGNEQFF. The CDR3 bases are TGTGCCAGCACCAACGGAGGGGGAAATGAGCAGTTCTTC.

This chain uses TRBV7-2 with TRBJ2-5; D possibly corresponds to TRBD2 (5 bases). Germline CDR1 and CDR2: SGHTA and FQGNSA. Trimming left V 5 bases short and J 4 bases short, with 26 bases between. There are 18 residues in the CDR3. CDR3 sequence reads: CASSPRLGGSSVAETQYF. CDR3 bases: TGTGCCAGCAGCCCCCGACTGGGCGGGTCTTCGGTGGCAGAGACCCAGTACTTC.

This chain joins TRBV20-1 and TRBJ2-1; 7 bases map to TRBD2. The germline CDR1 and CDR2 sequences are DFQATT and SNEGSKA (reference sequence). V lost 3 bases to trimming and J lost 6 bases; unmatched junction nucleotides: 2. The CDR3 is made up of 12 amino acids. The CDR3 is CSASWGGNEQFF. CDR3 nucleotide sequence: TGCAGTGCTAGCTGGGGGGGCAATGAGCAGTTCTTC.

The CDR3 region is CASSECDSCVTDTQYF. The CDR3 coding sequence is TGTGCCAGCAGTGAATGTGACTCCTGTGTGACAGATACGCAGTATTTT. The V call is TRBV6-1, the J call TRBJ2-3; D unclear. The V gene's germline CDR1 is MNHNS and CDR2 SASEGT. The CDR3 contains 16 residues. Trimming removed 2 bases at V and 3 bases at J, with 15 bases between.

The V call is TRBV6-2 or TRBV6-3, the J call TRBJ2-1; TRBD2 matches at 10 bases. The CDR3 length is 12 residues. V dropped 9 bases and J dropped 14; count of bases not matched to a gene: 10. Germline V gene data show CDR1 as MNHEY and CDR2 as SVGEGT. The CDR3: CASSGLAVSEFF. The CDR3 region has the DNA TGTGCCAGTAGTGGACTAGCGGTTTCCGAGTTCTTC.

The DNA of the CDR3 is TGTGCCAGTAGTACCGGACAGGGGTGGAGCACAGATACGCAGTATTTT. Amino acids: CASSTGQGWSTDTQYF. The rearrangement uses TRBV19 and TRBJ2-3; TRBD1 matches at 9 bases. V shed 4 bases, J shed 0 bases, and the junction held 5 bases outside the gene matches. There are 16 residues in the CDR3. CDR1 and CDR2 from the germline V gene are LNHDA and SQIVND (reference sequence).

This clonotype was seen a single time. J is TRBJ2-1 and V is TRBV6-6; 10 bases fit TRBD2. The CDR3 is 14 amino acids. Germline assignment: CDR1 MNHNY and CDR2 SVGAGI (reference sequence). Trimming at V came to 5 bases and at J to 7 bases, leaving 5 bases not matched to a gene. The chain's CDR3 is CASSIAGGWNEQFF. CDR3 nucleotides: TGTGCCAGCAGTATAGCGGGAGGATGGAATGAGCAGTTCTTC.